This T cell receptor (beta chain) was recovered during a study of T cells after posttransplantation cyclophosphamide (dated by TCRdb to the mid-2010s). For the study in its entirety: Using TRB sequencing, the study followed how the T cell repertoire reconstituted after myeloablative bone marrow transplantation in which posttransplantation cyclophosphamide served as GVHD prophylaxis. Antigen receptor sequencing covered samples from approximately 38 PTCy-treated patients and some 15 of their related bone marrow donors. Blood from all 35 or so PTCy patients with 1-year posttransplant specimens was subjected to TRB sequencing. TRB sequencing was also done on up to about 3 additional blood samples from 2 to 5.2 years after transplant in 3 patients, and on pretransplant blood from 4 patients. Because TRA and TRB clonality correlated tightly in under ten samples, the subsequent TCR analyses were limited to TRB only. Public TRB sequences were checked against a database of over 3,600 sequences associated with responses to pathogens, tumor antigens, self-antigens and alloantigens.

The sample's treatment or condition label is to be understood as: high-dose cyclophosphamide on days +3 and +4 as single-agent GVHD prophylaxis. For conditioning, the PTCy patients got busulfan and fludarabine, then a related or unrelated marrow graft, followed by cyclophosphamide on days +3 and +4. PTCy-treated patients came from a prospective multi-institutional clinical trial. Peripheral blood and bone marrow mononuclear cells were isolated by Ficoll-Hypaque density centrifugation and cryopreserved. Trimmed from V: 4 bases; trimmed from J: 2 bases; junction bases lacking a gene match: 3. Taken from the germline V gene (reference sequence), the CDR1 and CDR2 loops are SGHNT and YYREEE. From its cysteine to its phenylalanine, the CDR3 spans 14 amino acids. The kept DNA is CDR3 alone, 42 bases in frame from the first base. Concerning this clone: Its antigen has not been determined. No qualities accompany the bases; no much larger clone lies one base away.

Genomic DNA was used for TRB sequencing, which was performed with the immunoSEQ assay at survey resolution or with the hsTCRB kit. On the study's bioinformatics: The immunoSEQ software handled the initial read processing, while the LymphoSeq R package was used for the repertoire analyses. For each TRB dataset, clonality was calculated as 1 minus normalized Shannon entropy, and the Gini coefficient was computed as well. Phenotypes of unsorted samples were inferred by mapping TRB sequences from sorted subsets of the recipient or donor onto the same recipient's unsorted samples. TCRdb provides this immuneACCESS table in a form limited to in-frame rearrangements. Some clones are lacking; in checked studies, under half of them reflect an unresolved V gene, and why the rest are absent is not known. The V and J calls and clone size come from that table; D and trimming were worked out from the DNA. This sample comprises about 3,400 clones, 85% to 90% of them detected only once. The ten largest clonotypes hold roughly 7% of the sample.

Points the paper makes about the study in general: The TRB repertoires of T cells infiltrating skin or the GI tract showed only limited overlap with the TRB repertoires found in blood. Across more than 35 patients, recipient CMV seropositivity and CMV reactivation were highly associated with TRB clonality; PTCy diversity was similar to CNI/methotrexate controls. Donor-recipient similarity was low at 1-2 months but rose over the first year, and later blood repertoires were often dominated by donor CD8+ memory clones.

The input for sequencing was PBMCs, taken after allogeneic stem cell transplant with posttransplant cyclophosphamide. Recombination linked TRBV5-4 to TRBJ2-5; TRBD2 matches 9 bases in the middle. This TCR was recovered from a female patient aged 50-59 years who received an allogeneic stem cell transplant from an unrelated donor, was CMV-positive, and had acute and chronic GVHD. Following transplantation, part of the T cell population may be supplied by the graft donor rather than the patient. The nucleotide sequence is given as TGTGCCAGCAGCGCTCTAGCGGGACAAGAGACCCAGTACTTC. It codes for CASSALAGQETQYF.